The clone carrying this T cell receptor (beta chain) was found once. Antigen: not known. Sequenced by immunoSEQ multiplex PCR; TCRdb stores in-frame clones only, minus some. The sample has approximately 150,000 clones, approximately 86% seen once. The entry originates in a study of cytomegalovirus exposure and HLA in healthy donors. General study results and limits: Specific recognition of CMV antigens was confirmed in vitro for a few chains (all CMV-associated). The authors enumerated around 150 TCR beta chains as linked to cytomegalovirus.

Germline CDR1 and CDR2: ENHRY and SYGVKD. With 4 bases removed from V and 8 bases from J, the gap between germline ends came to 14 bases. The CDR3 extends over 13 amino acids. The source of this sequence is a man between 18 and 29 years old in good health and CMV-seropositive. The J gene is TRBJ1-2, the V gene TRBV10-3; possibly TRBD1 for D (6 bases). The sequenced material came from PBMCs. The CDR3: CAISGRGIDGYTF. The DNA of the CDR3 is TGTGCCATCAGTGGAAGGGGGATAGACGGCTACACCTTC.